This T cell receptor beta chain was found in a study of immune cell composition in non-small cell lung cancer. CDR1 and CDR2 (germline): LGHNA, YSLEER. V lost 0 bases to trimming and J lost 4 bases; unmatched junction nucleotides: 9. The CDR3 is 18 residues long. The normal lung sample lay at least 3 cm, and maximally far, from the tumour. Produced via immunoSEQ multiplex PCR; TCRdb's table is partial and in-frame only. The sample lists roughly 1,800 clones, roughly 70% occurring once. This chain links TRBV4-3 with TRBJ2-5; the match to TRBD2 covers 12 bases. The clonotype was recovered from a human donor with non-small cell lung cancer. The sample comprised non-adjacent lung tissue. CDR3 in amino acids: CASSQEVLAGGLRETQYF. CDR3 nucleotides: TGCGCCAGCAGCCAAGAGGTTCTAGCGGGGGGGCTTCGAGAGACCCAGTACTTC.